These 4 T cell receptor beta chains came from one sample sequenced in a study of blood T cells in healthy people across ages. A second PCR of 7 to 11 cycles used a sample-barcoded 5' primer and a J-beta primer mix. TCRdb itself ran the 5' RACE reads through MiXCR, one entry per CDR3 protein. This table holds roughly 800,000 distinct CDR3 sequences, 58% found once. Sequencing input: blood. The source is a man aged 30-40 years in good health.

V and J are TRBV7-9 and TRBJ2-7; TRBD2 matches at 11 bases. CDR1 and CDR2 from the germline V gene are SEHNR and FQNEAQ (reference sequence). J gave up 1 base and V 5 bases, and 13 bases lay outside the gene matches. This CDR3 has 18 residues. CDR3 sequence: CASSLDSTSGGKSYEQYF. Here the CDR3 DNA reads TGTGCCAGCAGCCTTGACTCAACTAGCGGGGGAAAGTCCTACGAGCAGTACTTC.

The chain uses TRBV7-9 and TRBJ2-5, with D possibly being TRBD1 (6 bases). Germline assignment: CDR1 SEHNR and CDR2 FQNEAQ (reference sequence). With 4 bases removed from V and 5 bases from J, the gap between germline ends came to 17 bases. The CDR3 has 15 residues. The CDR3 reads CASSSALITGETQYF. CDR3 bases: TGTGCCAGCAGCTCAGCCCTTATCACAGGGGAGACCCAGTACTTC.

The V and J genes are TRBV4-2 and TRBJ2-7; a weak D match, TRBD2 (6 bases). V was cut by 3 bases and J by 3 bases, with 18 bases left in between. The CDR3 covers 16 residues. The germline V gene has CDR1 LGHNA and CDR2 YNFKEQ. The CDR3 bases are TGTGCCAGCAGCCAGGAACCTGAAGGCGGGGTCTACGAGCAGTACTTC. Translated, it gives CASSQEPEGGVYEQYF.

In nucleotides, the CDR3 is TGCGCCAGCAGCCAAGATCGGGGCGGTGAGTTGAACATTCAGTACTTC. Translating gives CASSQDRGGELNIQYF. The rearrangement joins TRBV4-3 to TRBJ2-4; D tentatively fits TRBD1 or TRBD2 (5 bases each). The CDR3 length is 16 residues. V was clipped by 0 bases and J by 7 bases, with 16 bases between them. Germline V lookup: CDR1 LGHNA, CDR2 YSLEER.